The 2 T cell receptor beta chains given below trace back to one sample, sequenced in a study of naive and memory T cell subsets. The study, taken as a whole, reports: Naive repertoires, especially CD8, held a few larger clonotypes, possibly memory cells re-expressing CD45RA.

Both TRBC1 and TRBC2 were covered by a beta constant-region primer of two equimolar oligonucleotides. Four rounds of PCR amplified the ligated cDNA using nested alpha and beta constant-region primers plus SP2. Using its own MiXCR run on the UMI-ligation and nested PCR reads, TCRdb lists one record per CDR3 protein. The sample includes over 110,000 distinct CDR3 sequences, roughly a fifth of them seen just once. These TCRs are of unknown antigen specificity. Sequences were obtained from naive CD8+ T cells from blood. These receptors were collected from a human donor in good health.

This chain uses TRBV4-3 with TRBJ2-3; D call uncertain. V was shortened by 0 bases and J by 3 bases, with 4 bases between the two germline ends. This CDR3 is 13 amino acids long. Germline assignment: CDR1 LGHNA and CDR2 YSLEER. For the CDR3, the DNA is TGCGCCAGCAGCCAAGATCTGACAGATACGCAGTATTTT. Translation: CASSQDLTDTQYF.

The sample holds a few counts of this clonotype. This chain uses TRBV4-1 with TRBJ2-3; TRBD2 matches 11 bases. J was trimmed by 2 bases and V by 0 bases; bases with no gene match: 4. Germline assignment: CDR1 MGHRA and CDR2 YSYEKL. CDR3 length: 17 amino acids. Here the CDR3 reads CASSQDWTSGFTDTQYF. For the CDR3, the DNA is TGCGCCAGCAGCCAAGATTGGACTAGCGGGTTCACAGATACGCAGTATTTT.